These 18 T cell receptor beta chains were sequenced from one sample in a study of shared clonotypes between healthy human individuals. Sequenced by immunoSEQ multiplex PCR; TCRdb stores in-frame clones only, minus some. The sample shows roughly 490,000 clones, roughly 78% of them seen only once. Source material: PBMCs. Receptors originate from a woman in her 40s in good health. Some clones in this sample may be carry-over from other donors' samples.

The sample holds one count of this clone. The chain employs TRBV19 and TRBJ1-2; possible D gene TRBD1, 5 bases. The V and J ends lost 1 base and 3 bases respectively, with 12 bases between them. The CDR3 extends over 15 amino acids. The V gene's germline CDR1 is LNHDA and CDR2 SQIVND (reference sequence). The CDR3 loop reads CASSIGVQGYYGYTF. CDR3 bases: TGTGCCAGTAGTATAGGTGTCCAGGGATACTATGGCTACACCTTC.

This clone was seen a handful of times. The rearrangement joins TRBV27 to TRBJ1-1, with 9 bases lining up with TRBD1. Per germline, CDR1 MNHEY and CDR2 SMNVEV (reference sequence). J gave up 5 bases and V 3 bases, and 4 bases lay outside the gene matches. The CDR3 spans 14 residues. As DNA, the CDR3 is TGTGCCAGCAGTTTTGACAGGGGGAGGACTGAAGCTTTCTTT. Translating it yields CASSFDRGRTEAFF.

On this clone itself: Additional DNA sequences in this sample encode the identical CDR3. The V gene is TRBV5-1, the J gene TRBJ2-3; D is unresolved. CDR1 is SGHRS and CDR2 is YFSETQ in the germline V gene. This CDR3 has 11 amino acids. V shed 4 bases and J shed 5 bases, with 5 bases lying between them. The CDR3 DNA reads as TGCGCCAGCAGCCCGGGAGATACGCAGTATTTT. Translated, it gives CASSPGDTQYF.

The V gene is TRBV6-1, the J gene TRBJ2-2; the match to TRBD1 covers 8 bases. The germline CDR1 and CDR2 sequences are MNHNS and SASEGT. With 6 bases clipped from V and 5 bases from J, the junction kept 8 bases outside the gene matches. The CDR3 loop spans 15 amino acids. The CDR3 bases are TGTGCCAGCAGGCGGACAGGGACAAATACCGGGGAGCTGTTTTTT. Encoded protein: CASRRTGTNTGELFF.

The V call is TRBV6-1, the J call TRBJ2-7; 8 bases fit TRBD2. Germline CDR1 and CDR2: MNHNS and SASEGT. The CDR3 totals 14 residues. Losses at the gene ends were 1 base for V and 3 bases for J; bases not matched to a gene: 2. CDR3 region: CASSEGAGGYEQYF. CDR3 sequence (DNA): TGTGCCAGCAGTGAAGGGGCGGGAGGCTACGAGCAGTACTTC.

The chain is built from TRBV28 and TRBJ1-5; 7 nucleotides line up with TRBD1. V shed 1 base and J 6 bases; nucleotides not matched to a gene: 15. The germline gives CDR1 MDHEN, CDR2 SYDVKM. The CDR3 extends over 18 amino acids. CDR3 sequence reads: CASSLFRPRQGGPQPQHF. CDR3 in DNA: TGTGCCAGCAGTTTATTTCGACCCCGACAGGGTGGGCCTCAGCCCCAGCATTTT.

The chain links TRBV2 to TRBJ1-2; TRBD1 agrees at 8 bases. Germline CDR1 and CDR2: SNHLY and FYNNEI. The junction had 4 bases not matched to a gene; V was cut back by 6 bases and J by 4 bases. The CDR3 covers 13 residues. The CDR3, as DNA: TGTGCCAGCAGGCCGGACAGGGTCTATGGCTACACCTTC. Its protein product is CASRPDRVYGYTF.

In its sample, this clone was seen a few times. V usage is TRBV29-1 and J usage is TRBJ2-7, with 8 bases identical to TRBD2. V was clipped by 0 bases and J by 6 bases; unmatched bases: 7. This CDR3 contains 14 residues. Germline assignment: CDR1 SQVTM and CDR2 ANQGSEA. CDR3 in DNA: TGCAGCGTTGAAGAGAGCGGGAGAGCCGGCGAGCAGTACTTC. Protein sequence: CSVEESGRAGEQYF.

J is TRBJ1-1 and V is TRBV5-1, with D hard to call. Deletions cut 4 bases from V and 2 bases from J, with 9 bases between. CDR1 SGHRS and CDR2 YFSETQ come from the germline V gene. CDR3 size: 13 residues. CDR3 in amino acids: CASSGQANTEAFF. CDR3 bases: TGCGCCAGCAGCGGTCAGGCTAACACTGAAGCTTTCTTT.

The rearrangement uses TRBV28 and TRBJ1-4, with 7 nucleotides matching TRBD1. V was clipped by 8 bases and J by 3 bases; unmatched bases: 3. The germline V gene has CDR1 MDHEN and CDR2 SYDVKM. CDR3 length: 13 amino acids. In DNA form, the CDR3 reads TGTGCCAGCGAGGGGGCGGCTAATGAAAAACTGTTTTTT. Translated: CASEGAANEKLFF.

In regard to this clone: A read error may produce the germline difference seen at one junction end. The chain carries TRBV6-1 and TRBJ2-5; 12 bases map to TRBD2. The CDR3 is 15 amino acids. CDR1 and CDR2 from the germline V gene are MNHNS and SASEGT. Written as DNA, the CDR3 is TGTGCCAGCAGTGAAGAGGCGGCTAGCGGGAGGGCCAGGGACTTC. It translates to CASSEEAASGRARDF.

This clone was recorded only once. The V and J genes are TRBV5-1 and TRBJ2-1; TRBD2 matches at 10 bases. This CDR3 is built from 16 residues. CDR1 SGHRS and CDR2 YFSETQ come from the germline V gene. V trimming: 3 bases; J trimming: 4 bases; junction bases outside the gene matches: 7. In DNA form, the CDR3 reads TGCGCCAGCAGCTCAGGGGGACTAGCGTCTTACAATGAGCAGTTCTTC. Translation gives CASSSGGLASYNEQFF.

The chain couples TRBV6-1 to TRBJ2-1; 8 bases map to TRBD2. Trimming removed 6 bases from V and 6 bases from J; junction bases left unmatched: 10. Germline CDR1 and CDR2: MNHNS and SASEGT. The length of the CDR3 is 15 residues. In DNA form, the CDR3 reads TGTGCCAGCAGAGATCCGGGACTAGTCATCAATGAGCAGTTCTTC. It encodes CASRDPGLVINEQFF.

The V gene is TRBV5-5, the J gene TRBJ1-1; a weak D match, TRBD1 (5 bases). V lost 4 bases to trimming and J lost 1 base, with 14 bases between them. CDR3 length: 15 residues. Germline V gene data show CDR1 as SGHKS and CDR2 as YYEKEE (reference sequence). This CDR3 is CASSPGARWNTEAFF. CDR3 sequence (DNA): TGTGCCAGCAGCCCCGGGGCCCGTTGGAACACTGAAGCTTTCTTT.

The genes are TRBV15 and TRBJ2-7, with D possibly being TRBD2 (5 bases). Trimming took 0 bases from V and 3 from J, leaving 12 bases between them. Germline-derived CDR1 and CDR2 are LNHNV and YYDKDF (reference sequence). The length of the CDR3 is 15 residues. As DNA, the CDR3 is TGTGCCACCAGCAGAGATCGCGGGCAGCACTACGAGCAGTACTTC. Translating gives CATSRDRGQHYEQYF.

CDR3 in DNA: TGTGCCAGCAGTGAAGGACCTACTCATGAAAAACTGTTTTTT. Its translation is CASSEGPTHEKLFF. The V gene is TRBV2, the J gene TRBJ1-4, with D unresolved. The germline V and J ends were trimmed by 1 base and 6 bases, with 9 bases remaining between them. CDR1 is SNHLY, CDR2 FYNNEI, per germline. The CDR3 spans 14 residues.

The chain joins TRBV10-2 to TRBJ1-1; perhaps TRBD1 as D (5 bases). Germline assignment: CDR1 WSHSY and CDR2 SAAADI. Between the trimmed V and J ends, which lost 2 bases and 5 bases, there was a span of 21 bases. The CDR3 loop spans 17 amino acids. This chain's CDR3 is CASSETYRDGVETEAFF. For the CDR3, the DNA is TGCGCCAGCAGTGAGACCTACCGGGACGGGGTTGAGACTGAAGCTTTCTTT.

The chain couples TRBV10-2 to TRBJ2-3; D possibly corresponds to TRBD1 (6 bases). Trimming cost V 3 bases and J 1 base, with 11 bases left between them. Germline V CDR1 and CDR2: WSHSY, SAAADI. This CDR3 has 15 residues. The CDR3 reads CASSDQGRGTDTQYF. In DNA, the CDR3 is TGCGCCAGCAGTGATCAGGGGAGAGGCACAGATACGCAGTATTTT.